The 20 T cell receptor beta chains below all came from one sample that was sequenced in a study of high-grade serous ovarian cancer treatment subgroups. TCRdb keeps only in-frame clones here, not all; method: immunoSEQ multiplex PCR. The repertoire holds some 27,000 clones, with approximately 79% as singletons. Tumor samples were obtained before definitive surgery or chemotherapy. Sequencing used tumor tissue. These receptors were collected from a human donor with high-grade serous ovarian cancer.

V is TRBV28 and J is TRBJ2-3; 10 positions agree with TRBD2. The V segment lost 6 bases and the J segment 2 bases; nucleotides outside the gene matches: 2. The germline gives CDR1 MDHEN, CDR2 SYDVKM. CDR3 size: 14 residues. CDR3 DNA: TGTGCCAGCAGGACTAGCGGGCACACAGATACGCAGTATTTT. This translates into CASRTSGHTDTQYF.

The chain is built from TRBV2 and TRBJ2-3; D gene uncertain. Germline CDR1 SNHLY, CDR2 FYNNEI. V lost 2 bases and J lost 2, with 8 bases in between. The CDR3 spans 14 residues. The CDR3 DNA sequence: TGTGCCAGCAGTGAACCCTGGCCCACAGATACGCAGTATTTT. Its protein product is CASSEPWPTDTQYF.

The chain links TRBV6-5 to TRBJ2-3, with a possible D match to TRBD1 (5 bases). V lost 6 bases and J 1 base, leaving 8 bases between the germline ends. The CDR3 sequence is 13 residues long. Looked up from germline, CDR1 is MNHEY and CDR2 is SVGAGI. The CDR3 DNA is TGTGCCAGCAGAGACAGACGCACAGATACGCAGTATTTT. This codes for CASRDRRTDTQYF.

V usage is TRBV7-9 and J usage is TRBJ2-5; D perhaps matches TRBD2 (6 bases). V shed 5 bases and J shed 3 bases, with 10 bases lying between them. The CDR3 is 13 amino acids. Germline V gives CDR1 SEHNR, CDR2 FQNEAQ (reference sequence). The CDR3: CASSAGRKETQYF. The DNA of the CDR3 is TGTGCCAGCAGCGCCGGGAGAAAAGAGACCCAGTACTTC.

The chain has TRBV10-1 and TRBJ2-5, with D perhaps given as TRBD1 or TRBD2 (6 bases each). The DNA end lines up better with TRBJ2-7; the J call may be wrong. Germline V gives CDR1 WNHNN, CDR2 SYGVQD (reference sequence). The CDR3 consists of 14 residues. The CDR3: CASSEGGTPYEQYF. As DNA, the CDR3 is TGCGCCAGCAGTGAGGGAGGGACACCCTACGAGCAGTACTTC.

The CDR3 protein is CATPREGGNEQFF. In DNA form, the CDR3 reads TGTGCCACACCGCGGGAGGGTGGCAATGAGCAGTTCTTC. The chain is built from TRBV12-1 and TRBJ2-1; the table assigns TRBD2, which was not confirmed against the DNA. TRBV12-1 is shown as a pseudogene. This CDR3 has 13 residues.

The CDR3 region has the DNA TGTGCCAGCAGCGCGTTGACTAGCGGGAGCGGGGAGCTGTTTTTT. Its translation: CASSALTSGSGELFF. The rearrangement joins TRBV5-4 to TRBJ2-2; 12 bases agree with TRBD2. With 4 bases clipped from V and 7 bases from J, the junction kept 5 bases outside the gene matches. In germline, CDR1 is SGHNT, CDR2 YYREEE (reference sequence). The CDR3 is 15 residues long.

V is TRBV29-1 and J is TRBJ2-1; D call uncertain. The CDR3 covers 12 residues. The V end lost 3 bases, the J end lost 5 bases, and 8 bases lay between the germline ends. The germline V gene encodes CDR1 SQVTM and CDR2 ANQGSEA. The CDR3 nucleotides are TGCAGCGTTGAGGAAATTGACAATGAGCAGTTCTTC. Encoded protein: CSVEEIDNEQFF.

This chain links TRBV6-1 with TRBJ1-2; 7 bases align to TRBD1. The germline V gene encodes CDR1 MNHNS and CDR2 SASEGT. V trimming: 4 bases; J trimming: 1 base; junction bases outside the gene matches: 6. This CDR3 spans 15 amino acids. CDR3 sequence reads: CASSADRDGNYGYTF. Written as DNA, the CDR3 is TGTGCCAGCAGTGCTGACAGGGACGGTAACTATGGCTACACCTTC.

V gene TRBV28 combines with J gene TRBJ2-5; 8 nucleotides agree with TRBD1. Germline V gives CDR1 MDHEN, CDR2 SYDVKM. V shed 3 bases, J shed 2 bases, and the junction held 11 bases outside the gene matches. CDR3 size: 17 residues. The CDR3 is CASSFGVLTGAQETQYF. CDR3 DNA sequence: TGTGCCAGCAGTTTCGGGGTACTGACAGGGGCTCAAGAGACCCAGTACTTC. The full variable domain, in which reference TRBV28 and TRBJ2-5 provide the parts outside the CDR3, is DVKVTQSSRYLVKRTGEKVFLECVQDMDHENMFWYRQDPGLGLRLIYFSYDVKMKEKGDIPEGYSVSREKKERFSLILESASTNQTSMYLCASSFGVLTGAQETQYFGPGTRLLVL.

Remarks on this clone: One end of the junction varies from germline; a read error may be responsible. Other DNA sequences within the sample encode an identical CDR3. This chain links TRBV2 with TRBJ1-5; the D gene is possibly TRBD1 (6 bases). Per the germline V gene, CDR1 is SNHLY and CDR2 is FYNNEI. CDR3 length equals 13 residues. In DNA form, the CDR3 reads TGCGCCAGTGGACAGTATAGCAATCAGCCCCAGCATTTT. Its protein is CASGQYSNQPQHF.

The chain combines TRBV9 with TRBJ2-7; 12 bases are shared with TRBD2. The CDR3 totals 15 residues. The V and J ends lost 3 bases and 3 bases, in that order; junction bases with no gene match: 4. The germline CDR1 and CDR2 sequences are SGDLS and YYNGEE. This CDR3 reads CASSAGLAGYYEQYF. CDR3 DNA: TGTGCCAGCAGCGCCGGACTAGCGGGATACTACGAGCAGTACTTC.

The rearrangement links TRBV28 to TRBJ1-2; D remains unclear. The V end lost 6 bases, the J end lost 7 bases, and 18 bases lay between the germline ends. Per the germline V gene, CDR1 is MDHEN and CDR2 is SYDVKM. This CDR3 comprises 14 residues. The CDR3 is CASSPRVGLGGYTF. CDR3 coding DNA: TGTGCCAGCAGCCCTAGGGTAGGGCTAGGTGGCTACACCTTC.

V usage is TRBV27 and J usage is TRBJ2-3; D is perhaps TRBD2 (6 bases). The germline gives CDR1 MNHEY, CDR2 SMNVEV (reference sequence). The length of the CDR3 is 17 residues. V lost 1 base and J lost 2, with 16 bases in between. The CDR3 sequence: CASSLYRGITNTDTQYF. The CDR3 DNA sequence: TGTGCCAGCAGTTTATACCGGGGGATTACTAACACAGATACGCAGTATTTT.

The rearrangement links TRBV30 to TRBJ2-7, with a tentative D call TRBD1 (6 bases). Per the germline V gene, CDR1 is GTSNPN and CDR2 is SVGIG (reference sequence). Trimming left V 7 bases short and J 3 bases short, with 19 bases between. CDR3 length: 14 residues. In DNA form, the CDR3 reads TGTGCCTTGACCCCGGGACATCCGGGCTACGAGCAGTACTTC. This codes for CALTPGHPGYEQYF. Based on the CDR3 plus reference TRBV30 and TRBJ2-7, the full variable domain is SQTIHQWPATLVQPVGSPLSLECTVEGTSNPNLYWYRQAAGRGLQLLFYSVGIGQISSEVPQNLSASRPQDRQFILSSKKLLLSDSGFYLCALTPGHPGYEQYFGPGTRLTVT.

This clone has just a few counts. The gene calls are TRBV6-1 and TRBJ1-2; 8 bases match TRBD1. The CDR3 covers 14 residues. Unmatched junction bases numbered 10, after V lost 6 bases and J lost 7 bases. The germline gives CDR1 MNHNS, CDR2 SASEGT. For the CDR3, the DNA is TGTGCCAGCAGAAGCGACAGGGGAGGCGTTGGCTACACCTTC. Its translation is CASRSDRGGVGYTF.

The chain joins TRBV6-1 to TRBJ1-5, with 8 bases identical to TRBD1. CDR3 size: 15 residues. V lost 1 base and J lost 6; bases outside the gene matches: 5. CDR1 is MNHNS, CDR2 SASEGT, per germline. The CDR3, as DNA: TGTGCCAGCAGTGAAGACGGACAGGGTGGTCAGCCCCAGCATTTT. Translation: CASSEDGQGGQPQHF.

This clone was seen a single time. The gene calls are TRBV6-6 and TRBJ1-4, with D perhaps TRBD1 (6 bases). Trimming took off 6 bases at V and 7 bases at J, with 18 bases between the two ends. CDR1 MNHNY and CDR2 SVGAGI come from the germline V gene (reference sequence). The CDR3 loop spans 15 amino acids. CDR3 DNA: TGTGCCAGCAGGAATCCCCAGGGAGGGGGTGAAAAACTGTTTTTT. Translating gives CASRNPQGGGEKLFF.

Here the CDR3 reads CASSLDTSGRVYTGELFF. CDR3 in DNA: TGTGCCAGCAGCTTAGACACTAGCGGGAGAGTCTACACCGGGGAGCTGTTTTTT. The gene calls are TRBV7-9 and TRBJ2-2, with TRBD2 matching over 11 bases. Germline V gene sequence: CDR1 SEHNR, CDR2 FQNEAQ (reference sequence). The CDR3 sequence is 18 residues long. J was trimmed by 3 bases and V by 1 base; bases with no gene match: 7.

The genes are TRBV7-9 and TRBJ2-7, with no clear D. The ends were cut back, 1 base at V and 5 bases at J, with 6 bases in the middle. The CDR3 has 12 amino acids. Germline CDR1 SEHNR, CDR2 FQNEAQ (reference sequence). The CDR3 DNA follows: TGTGCCAGCAGCTTAGTGCGCGACGAGCAGTACTTC. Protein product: CASSLVRDEQYF.